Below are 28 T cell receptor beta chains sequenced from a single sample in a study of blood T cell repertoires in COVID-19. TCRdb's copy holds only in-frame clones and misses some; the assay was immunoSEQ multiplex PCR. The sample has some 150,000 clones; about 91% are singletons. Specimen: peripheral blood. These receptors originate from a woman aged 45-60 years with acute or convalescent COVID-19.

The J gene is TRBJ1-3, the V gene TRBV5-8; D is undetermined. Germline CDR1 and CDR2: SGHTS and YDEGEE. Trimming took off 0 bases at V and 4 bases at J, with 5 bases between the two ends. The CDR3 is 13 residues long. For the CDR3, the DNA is TGTGCCAGCAGCTTGGCTCTAGGAAACACCATATATTTT. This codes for CASSLALGNTIYF. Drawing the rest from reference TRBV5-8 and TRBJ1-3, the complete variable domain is EAGVTQSPTHLIKTRGQQATLRCSPISGHTSVYWYQQALGLGLQFLLWYDEGEERNRGNFPPRFSGRQFPNYSSELNVNALELEDSALYLCASSLALGNTIYFGEGSWLTVV.

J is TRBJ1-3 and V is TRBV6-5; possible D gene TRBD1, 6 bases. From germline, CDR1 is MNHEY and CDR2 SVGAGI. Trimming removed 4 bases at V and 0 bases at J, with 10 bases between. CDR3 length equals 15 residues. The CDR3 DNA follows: TGTGCCAGCAGTTCAGGGGTGATCTCTGGAAACACCATATATTTT. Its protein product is CASSSGVISGNTIYF.

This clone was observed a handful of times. Here the CDR3 reads CASSRQEDTEAFF. The CDR3 region has the DNA TGCGCCAGCAGCCGACAGGAGGACACTGAAGCTTTCTTT. This chain joins TRBV10-2 and TRBJ1-1; TRBD1 is a possible D gene (6 bases). The length of the CDR3 is 13 residues. The V gene lost 6 bases and the J gene lost 3 bases, with 11 bases spanning the gap. Germline V CDR1 and CDR2: WSHSY, SAAADI.

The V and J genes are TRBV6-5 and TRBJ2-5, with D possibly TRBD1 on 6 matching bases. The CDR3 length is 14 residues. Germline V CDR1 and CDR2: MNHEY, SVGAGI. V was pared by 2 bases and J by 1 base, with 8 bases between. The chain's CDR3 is CASSYGGSQETQYF. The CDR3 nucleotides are TGTGCCAGCAGTTACGGGGGCTCCCAAGAGACCCAGTACTTC.

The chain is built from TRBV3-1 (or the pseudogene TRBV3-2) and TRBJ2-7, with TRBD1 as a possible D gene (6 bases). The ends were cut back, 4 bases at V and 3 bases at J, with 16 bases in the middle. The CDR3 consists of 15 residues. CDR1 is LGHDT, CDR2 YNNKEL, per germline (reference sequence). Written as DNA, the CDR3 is TGTGCCAGCAGCCTTTCCCCAGGGGTCGGCTACGAGCAGTACTTC. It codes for CASSLSPGVGYEQYF.

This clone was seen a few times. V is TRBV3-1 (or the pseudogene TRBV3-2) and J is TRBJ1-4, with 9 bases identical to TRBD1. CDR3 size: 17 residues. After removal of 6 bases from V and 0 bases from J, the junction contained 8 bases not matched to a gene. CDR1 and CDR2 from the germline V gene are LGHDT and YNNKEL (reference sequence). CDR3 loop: CASSRTGGGSTNEKLFF. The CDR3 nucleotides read TGTGCCAGCAGTCGCACAGGGGGCGGATCAACTAATGAAAAACTGTTTTTT.

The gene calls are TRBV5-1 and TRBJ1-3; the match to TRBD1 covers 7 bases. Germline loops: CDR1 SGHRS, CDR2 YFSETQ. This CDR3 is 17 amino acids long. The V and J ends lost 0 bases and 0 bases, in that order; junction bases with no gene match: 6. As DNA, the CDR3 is TGCGCCAGCAGCTTGGCGGCAGGGGGGATCTCTGGAAACACCATATATTTT. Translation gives CASSLAAGGISGNTIYF.

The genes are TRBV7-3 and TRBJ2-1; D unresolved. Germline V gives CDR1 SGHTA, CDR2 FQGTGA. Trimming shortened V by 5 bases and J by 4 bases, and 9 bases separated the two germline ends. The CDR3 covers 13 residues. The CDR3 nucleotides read TGTGCCAGCAGCCCCAGTTTATACAATGAGCAGTTCTTC. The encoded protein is CASSPSLYNEQFF.

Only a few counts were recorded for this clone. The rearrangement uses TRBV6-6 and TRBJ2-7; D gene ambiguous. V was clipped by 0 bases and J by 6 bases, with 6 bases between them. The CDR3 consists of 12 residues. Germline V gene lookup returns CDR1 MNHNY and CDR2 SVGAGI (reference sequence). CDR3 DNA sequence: TGTGCCAGCAGTTACTCTCCCGGCGAGCAGTACTTC. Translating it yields CASSYSPGEQYF.

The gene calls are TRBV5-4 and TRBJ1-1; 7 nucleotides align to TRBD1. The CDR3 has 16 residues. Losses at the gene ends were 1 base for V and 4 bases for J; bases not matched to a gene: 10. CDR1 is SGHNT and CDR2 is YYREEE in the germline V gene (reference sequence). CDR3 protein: CASSLKTGILGTEAFF. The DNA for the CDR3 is TGTGCCAGCAGCTTGAAGACAGGGATATTGGGCACTGAAGCTTTCTTT.

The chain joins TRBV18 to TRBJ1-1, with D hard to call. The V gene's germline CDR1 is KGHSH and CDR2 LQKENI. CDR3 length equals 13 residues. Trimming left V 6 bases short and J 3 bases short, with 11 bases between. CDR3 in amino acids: CASSLLRDTEAFF. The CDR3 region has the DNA TGTGCCAGCTCCCTTTTACGGGACACTGAAGCTTTCTTT.

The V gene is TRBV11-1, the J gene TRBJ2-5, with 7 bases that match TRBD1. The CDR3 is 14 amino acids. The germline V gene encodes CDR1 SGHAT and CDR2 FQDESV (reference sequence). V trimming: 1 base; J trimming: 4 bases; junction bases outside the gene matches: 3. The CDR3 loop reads CASSLEGAGETQYF. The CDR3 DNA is TGTGCCAGCAGCTTAGAGGGGGCGGGAGAGACCCAGTACTTC.

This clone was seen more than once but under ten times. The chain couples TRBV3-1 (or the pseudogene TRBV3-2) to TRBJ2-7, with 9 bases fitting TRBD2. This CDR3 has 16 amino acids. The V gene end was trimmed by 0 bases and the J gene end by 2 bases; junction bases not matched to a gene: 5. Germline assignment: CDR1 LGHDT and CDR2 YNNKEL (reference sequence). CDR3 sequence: CASSQESWTSAYEQYF. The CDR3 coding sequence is TGTGCCAGCAGCCAAGAATCCTGGACTAGCGCCTACGAGCAGTACTTC.

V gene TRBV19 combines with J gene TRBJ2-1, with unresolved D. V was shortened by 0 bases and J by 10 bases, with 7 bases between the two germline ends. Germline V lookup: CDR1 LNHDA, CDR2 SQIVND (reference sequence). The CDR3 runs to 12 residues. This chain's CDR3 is CASSIEAREQFF. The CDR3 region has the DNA TGTGCCAGTAGTATAGAGGCCAGAGAGCAGTTCTTC.

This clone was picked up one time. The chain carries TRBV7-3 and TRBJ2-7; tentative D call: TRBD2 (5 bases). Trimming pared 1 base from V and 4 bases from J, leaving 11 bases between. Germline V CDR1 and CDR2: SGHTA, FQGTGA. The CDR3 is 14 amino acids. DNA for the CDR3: TGTGCCAGCAGCTTAAGAGGGATCCCTTACGAGCAGTACTTC. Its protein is CASSLRGIPYEQYF.

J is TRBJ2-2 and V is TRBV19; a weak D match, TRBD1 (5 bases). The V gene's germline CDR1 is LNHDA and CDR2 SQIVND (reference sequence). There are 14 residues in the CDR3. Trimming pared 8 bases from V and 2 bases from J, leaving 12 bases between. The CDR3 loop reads CASRRGGNTGELFF. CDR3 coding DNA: TGTGCCAGTCGAAGGGGTGGTAACACCGGGGAGCTGTTTTTT.

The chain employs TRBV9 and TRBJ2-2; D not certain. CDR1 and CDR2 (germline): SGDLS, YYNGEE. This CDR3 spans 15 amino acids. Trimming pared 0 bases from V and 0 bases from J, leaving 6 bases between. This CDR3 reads CASSVGLANTGELFF. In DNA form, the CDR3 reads TGTGCCAGCAGCGTAGGCCTAGCGAACACCGGGGAGCTGTTTTTT.

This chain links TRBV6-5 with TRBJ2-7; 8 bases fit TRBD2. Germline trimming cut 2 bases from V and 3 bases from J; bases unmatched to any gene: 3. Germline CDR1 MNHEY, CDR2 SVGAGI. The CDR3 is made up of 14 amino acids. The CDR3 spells CASSYRGGSYEQYF. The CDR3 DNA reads TGTGCCAGCAGTTACCGCGGGGGGAGCTACGAGCAGTACTTC.

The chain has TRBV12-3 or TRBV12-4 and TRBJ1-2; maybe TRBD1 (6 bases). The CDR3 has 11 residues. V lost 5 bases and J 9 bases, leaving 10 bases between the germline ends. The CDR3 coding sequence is TGTGCCAGCAGTGCCAGGGGCAGCTACACCTTC. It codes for CASSARGSYTF.

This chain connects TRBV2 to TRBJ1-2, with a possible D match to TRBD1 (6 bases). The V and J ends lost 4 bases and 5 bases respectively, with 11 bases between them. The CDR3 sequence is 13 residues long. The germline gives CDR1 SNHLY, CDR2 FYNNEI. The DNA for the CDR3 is TGTGCCAGCAGTGGGACAGCCGGTTATGGCTACACCTTC. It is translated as CASSGTAGYGYTF. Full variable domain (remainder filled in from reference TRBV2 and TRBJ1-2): EPEVTQTPSHQVTQMGQEVILRCVPISNHLYFYWYRQILGQKVEFLVSFYNNEISEKSEIFDDQFSVERPDGSNFTLKIRSTKLEDSAMYFCASSGTAGYGYTFGSGTRLTVV.

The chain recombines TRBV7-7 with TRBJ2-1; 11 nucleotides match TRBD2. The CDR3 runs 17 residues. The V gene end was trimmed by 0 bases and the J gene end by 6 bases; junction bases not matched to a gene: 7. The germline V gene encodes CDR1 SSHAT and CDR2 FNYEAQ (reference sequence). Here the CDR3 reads CASSLAHFLAGGNEQFF. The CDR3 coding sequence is TGTGCCAGCAGCTTAGCGCATTTTCTAGCGGGGGGCAATGAGCAGTTCTTC. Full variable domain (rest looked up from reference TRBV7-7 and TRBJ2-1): GAGVSQSPRYKVTKRGQDVTLRCDPISSHATLYWYQQALGQGPEFLTYFNYEAQPDKSGLPSDRFSAERPEGSISTLTIQRTEQRDSAMYRCASSLAHFLAGGNEQFFGPGTRLTVL.

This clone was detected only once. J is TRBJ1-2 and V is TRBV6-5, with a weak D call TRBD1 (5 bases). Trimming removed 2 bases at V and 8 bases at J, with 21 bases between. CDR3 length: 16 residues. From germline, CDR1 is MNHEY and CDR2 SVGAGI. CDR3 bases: TGTGCCAGCAGTTACCGTCTCTACGACAGCCCCAGGGGCTACACCTTC. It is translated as CASSYRLYDSPRGYTF.

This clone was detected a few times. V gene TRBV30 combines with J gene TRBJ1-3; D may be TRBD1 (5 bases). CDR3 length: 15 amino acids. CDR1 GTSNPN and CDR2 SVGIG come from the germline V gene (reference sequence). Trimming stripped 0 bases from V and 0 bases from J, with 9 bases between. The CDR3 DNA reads TGTGCCTGGAGTGTATTAGGGGACTCTGGAAACACCATATATTTT. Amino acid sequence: CAWSVLGDSGNTIYF.

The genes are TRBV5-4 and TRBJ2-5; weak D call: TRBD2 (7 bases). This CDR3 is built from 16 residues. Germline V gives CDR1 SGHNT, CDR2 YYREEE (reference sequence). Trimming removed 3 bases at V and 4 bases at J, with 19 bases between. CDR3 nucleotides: TGTGCCAGCAGCTGGGGGGGCAGGGCTCCGGGAGAGACCCAGTACTTC. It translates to CASSWGGRAPGETQYF.

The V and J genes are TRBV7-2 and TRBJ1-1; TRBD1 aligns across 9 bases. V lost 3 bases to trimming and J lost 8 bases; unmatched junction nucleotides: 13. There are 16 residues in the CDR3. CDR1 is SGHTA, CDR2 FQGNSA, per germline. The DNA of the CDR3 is TGTGCCAGCAGCTTCCTGCCGGGACAGGGACCCCTGGAAGCTTTCTTT. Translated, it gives CASSFLPGQGPLEAFF.

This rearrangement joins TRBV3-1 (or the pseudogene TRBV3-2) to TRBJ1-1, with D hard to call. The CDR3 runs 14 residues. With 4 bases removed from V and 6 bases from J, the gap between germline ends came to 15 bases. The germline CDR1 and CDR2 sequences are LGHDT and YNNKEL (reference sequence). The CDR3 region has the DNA TGTGCCAGCAGCCGCGGAGGGTCAGGTCCTGAAGCTTTCTTT. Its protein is CASSRGGSGPEAFF.

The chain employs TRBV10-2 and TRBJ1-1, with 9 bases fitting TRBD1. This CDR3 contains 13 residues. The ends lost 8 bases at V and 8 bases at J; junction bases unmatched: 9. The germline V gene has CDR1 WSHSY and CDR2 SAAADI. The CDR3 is CASSGTGTSEAFF. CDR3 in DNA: TGCGCCAGCTCTGGGACAGGGACGAGCGAAGCTTTCTTT.

The CDR3 reads CASSAEGGFYGYTF. The CDR3 nucleotides read TGTGCCAGCAGCGCCGAGGGGGGGTTCTATGGCTACACCTTC. The chain links TRBV9 to TRBJ1-2, with D possibly matching TRBD1 (6 bases). This CDR3 has 14 amino acids. The V end lost 3 bases, the J end lost 4 bases, and 13 bases lay between the germline ends. The germline gives CDR1 SGDLS, CDR2 YYNGEE.